This T cell receptor (beta chain) originates from a study of blood T cell repertoires in COVID-19. Study-wide context: Samples came from the United States, Italy and Spain, spanning acute and convalescent COVID-19. Sources were T cells, B-cell-depleted T cells, or PBMCs; the material itself was cDNA or gDNA.

The CDR3 has 15 residues. V shed 5 bases and J 10 bases; nucleotides not matched to a gene: 11. The V gene's germline CDR1 is MDHEN and CDR2 SYDVKM. Study processing details: Amplifying reference gene primers gave estimates of nucleated cell counts. The repertoire was sequenced with immunoSEQ multiplex PCR; TCRdb's copy has only in-frame clones and lacks some. V, J and clone size derive from that table, while D and trimming were established from the DNA sequence. The sample includes over 200,000 clones, around 86% of them seen just once. The clonotype was recovered from a woman in her forties or fifties with acute COVID-19. Source material: PBMCs or T cells enriched from blood (not recorded which). The gene calls are TRBV28 and TRBJ1-4, with TRBD1 identical over 9 bases. CDR3 bases: TGTGCCAGCAGTACTTCCGGGACAGGGTCTCGAAAACTGTTTTTT. This sequence encodes CASSTSGTGSRKLFF.